The clone carrying this T cell receptor (beta chain) came up a few times. Its matching antigen is unknown. Per the germline V gene, CDR1 is MNHNY and CDR2 is SVGAGI (reference sequence). The CDR3 loop spans 12 amino acids. V was shortened by 5 bases and J by 2 bases, with 6 bases between the two germline ends. The record originates from a study of CD8 T cells in ankylosing spondylitis. Study-level results: Made up of about eight highly homologous variants, a TCR beta motif appeared characteristic of ankylosing spondylitis blood. Certain motif variants had earlier appeared in reactive arthritis synovial fluid and blood. The clones that were linked to disease were reported to be significantly enriched in matched synovial fluid samples from ankylosing spondylitis patients. Peripheral blood samples showed relatively rare disease-linked clones, and these clones were CD8+.

The authors made TCR beta libraries by quantitative 5'-RACE with molecular barcodes. TCRdb analysed the 5' RACE reads with MiXCR anew, one entry per CDR3 protein. The table includes around 490,000 distinct CDR3 sequences, over 4% detected once. The sequenced sample consisted of blood, either unsorted or a sorted T cell fraction (not recorded which). The TCR was taken from a male donor with ankylosing spondylitis. The chain couples TRBV6-6 to TRBJ1-2, with D unresolved. This CDR3 is CASSGRNYGYTF. CDR3 in DNA: TGTGCCAGCAGTGGACGGAACTATGGCTACACCTTC.